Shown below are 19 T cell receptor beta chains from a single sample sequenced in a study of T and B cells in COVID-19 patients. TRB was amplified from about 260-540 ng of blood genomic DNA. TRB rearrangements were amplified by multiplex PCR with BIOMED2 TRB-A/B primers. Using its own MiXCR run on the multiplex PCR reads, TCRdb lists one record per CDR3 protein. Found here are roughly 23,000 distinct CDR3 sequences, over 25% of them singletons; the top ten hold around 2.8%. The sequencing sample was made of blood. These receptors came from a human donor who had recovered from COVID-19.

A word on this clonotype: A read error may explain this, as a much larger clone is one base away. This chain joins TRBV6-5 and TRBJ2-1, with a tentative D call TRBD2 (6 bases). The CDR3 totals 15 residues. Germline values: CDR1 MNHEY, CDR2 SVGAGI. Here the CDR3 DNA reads TGTGCCAGCCGGCACGCGGGGAGCTCCTACAGTGAGCAGTTCTTC. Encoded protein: CASRHAGSSYSEQFF.

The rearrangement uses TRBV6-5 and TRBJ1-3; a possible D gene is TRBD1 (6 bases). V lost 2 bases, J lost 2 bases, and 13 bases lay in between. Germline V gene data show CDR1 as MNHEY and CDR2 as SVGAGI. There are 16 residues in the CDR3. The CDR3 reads CASSYRRQAPGNTIYF. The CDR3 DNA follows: TGTGCCAGCAGTTACCGGCGACAGGCTCCTGGAAACACCATATATTTT.

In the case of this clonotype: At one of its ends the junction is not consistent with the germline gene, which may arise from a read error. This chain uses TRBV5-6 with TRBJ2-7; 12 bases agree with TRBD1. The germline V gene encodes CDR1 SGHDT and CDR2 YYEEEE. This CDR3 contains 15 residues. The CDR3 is CASSPGQGAVDEQYF. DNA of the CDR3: TGCGCCAGCAGTCCGGGACAGGGGGCGGTGGACGAGCAGTACTTC.

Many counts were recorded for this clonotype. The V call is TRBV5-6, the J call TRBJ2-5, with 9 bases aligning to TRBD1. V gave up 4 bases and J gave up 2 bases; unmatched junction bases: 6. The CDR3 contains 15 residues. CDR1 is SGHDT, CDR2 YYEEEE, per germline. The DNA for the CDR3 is TGTGCCAGCAGCGCGGGGACAGGGCCACAAGAGACCCAGTACTTC. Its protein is CASSAGTGPQETQYF. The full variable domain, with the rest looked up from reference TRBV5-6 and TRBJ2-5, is DAGVTQSPTHLIKTRGQQVTLRCSPKSGHDTVSWYQQALGQGPQFIFQYYEEEERQRGNFPDRFSGHQFPNYSSELNVNALLLGDSALYLCASSAGTGPQETQYFGPGTRLLVL.

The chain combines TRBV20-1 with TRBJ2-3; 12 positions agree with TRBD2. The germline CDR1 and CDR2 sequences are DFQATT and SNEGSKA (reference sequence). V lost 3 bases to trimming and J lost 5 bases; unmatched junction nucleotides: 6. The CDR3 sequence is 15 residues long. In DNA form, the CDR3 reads TGCAGTGCTAGGCAACTAGCGGGAGGCCTAGATACGCAGTATTTT. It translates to CSARQLAGGLDTQYF.

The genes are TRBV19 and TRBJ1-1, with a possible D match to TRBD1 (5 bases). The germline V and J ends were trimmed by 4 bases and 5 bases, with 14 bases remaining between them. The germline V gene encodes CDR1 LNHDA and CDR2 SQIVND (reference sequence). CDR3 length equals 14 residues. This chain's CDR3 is CASSTDPGLTEAFF. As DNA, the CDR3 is TGTGCCAGTAGTACAGACCCAGGGCTGACTGAAGCTTTCTTT.

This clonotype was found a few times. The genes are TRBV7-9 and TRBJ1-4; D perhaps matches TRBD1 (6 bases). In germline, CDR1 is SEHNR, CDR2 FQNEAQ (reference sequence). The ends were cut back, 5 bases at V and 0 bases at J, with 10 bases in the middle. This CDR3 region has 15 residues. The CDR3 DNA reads TGTGCCAGCAGCCCAGGGACAACAACTAATGAAAAACTGTTTTTT. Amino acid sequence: CASSPGTTTNEKLFF.

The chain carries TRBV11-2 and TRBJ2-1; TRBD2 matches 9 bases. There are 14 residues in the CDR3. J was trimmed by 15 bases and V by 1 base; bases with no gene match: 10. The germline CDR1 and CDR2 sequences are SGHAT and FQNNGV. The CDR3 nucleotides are TGTGCCAGCAGCTTAGGTACGGCGGGAGGGGACCTGTTCTTC. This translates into CASSLGTAGGDLFF.

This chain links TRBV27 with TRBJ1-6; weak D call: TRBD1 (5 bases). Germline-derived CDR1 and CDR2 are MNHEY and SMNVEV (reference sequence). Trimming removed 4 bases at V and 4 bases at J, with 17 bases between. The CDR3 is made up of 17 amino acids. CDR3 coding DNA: TGTGCCAGCAGTTCAACCACGCCGGGACCGTATAATTCACCCCTCCACTTT. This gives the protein CASSSTTPGPYNSPLHF.

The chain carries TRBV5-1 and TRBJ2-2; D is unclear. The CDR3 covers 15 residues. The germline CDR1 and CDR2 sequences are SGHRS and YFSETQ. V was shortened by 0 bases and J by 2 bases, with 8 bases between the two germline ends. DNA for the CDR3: TGCGCCAGCAGCTTGGACGTACTAAACACCGGGGAGCTGTTTTTT. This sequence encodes CASSLDVLNTGELFF.

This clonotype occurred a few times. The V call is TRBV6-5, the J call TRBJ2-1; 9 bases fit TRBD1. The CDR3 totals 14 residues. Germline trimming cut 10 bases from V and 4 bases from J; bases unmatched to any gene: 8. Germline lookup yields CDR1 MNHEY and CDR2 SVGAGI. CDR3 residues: CAIRGQGAYNEQFF. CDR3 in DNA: TGTGCCATCCGGGGACAGGGTGCATACAATGAGCAGTTCTTC.

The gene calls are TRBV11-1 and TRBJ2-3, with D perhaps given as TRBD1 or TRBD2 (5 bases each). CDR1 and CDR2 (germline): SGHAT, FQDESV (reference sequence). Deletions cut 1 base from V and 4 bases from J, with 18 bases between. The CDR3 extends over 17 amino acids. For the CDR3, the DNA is TGTGCCAGCAGCTTAGAAGGGGACGGCCTTACCCCAGATACGCAGTATTTT. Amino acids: CASSLEGDGLTPDTQYF.

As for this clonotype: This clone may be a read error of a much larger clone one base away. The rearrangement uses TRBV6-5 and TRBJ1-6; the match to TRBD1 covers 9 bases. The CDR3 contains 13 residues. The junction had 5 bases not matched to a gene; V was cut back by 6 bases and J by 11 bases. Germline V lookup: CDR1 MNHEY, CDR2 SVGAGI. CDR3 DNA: TGTGCCAGCAGAGGGACAGGGCAGACACCCCTCCACTTT. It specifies CASRGTGQTPLHF.

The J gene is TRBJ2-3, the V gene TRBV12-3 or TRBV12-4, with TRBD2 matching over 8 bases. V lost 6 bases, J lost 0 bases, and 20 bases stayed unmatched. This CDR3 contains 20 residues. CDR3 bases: TGTGCCAGCAGCACTATCAGACGGGAAACGGGGGGGGCTAGCACAGATACGCAGTATTTT. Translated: CASSTIRRETGGASTDTQYF.

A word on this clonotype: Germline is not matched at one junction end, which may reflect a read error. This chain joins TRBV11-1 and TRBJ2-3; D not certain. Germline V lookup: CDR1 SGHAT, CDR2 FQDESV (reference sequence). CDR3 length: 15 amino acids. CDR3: CASTTQPTSTDTQYF. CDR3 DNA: TGCGCCAGCACTACGCAGCCCACTAGCACAGATACGCAGTATTTT.

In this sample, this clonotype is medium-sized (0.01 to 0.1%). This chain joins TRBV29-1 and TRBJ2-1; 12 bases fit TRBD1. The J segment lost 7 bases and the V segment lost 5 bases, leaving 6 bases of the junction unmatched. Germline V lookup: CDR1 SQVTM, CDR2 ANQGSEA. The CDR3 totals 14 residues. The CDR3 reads CSVYGTGGRNEQFF. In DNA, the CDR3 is TGCAGCGTTTACGGGACAGGGGGCCGGAATGAGCAGTTCTTC.

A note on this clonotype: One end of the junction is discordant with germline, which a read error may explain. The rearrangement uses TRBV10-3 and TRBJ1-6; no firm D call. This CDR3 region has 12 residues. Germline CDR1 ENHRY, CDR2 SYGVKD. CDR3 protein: CASSKQDSPLHF. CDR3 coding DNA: TGCGCCAGCAGTAAACAAGATTCACCCCTCCACTTT.

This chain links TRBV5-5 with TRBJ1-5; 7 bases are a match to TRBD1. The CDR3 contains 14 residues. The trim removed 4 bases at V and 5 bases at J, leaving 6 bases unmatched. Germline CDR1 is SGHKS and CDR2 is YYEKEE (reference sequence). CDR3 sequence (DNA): TGTGCCAGCAGCCAGGGGACAGTAGATCAGCCCCAGCATTTT. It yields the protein CASSQGTVDQPQHF. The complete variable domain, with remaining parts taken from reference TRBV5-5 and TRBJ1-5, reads DAGVTQSPTHLIKTRGQQVTLRCSPISGHKSVSWYQQVLGQGPQFIFQYYEKEERGRGNFPDRFSARQFPNYSSELNVNALLLGDSALYLCASSQGTVDQPQHFGDGTRLSIL.

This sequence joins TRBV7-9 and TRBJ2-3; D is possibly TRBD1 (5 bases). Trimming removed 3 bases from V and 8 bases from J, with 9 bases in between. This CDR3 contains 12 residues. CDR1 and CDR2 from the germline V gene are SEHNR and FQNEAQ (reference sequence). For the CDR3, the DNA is TGTGCCAGCAGCTTGCAGCAGGGTACGCAGTATTTT. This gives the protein CASSLQQGTQYF.